Many counts were recorded for the clone carrying this T cell receptor beta chain. Its antigen remains unidentified. Samples came from axillary lymph nodes draining the breast cancer. These data originate in a study of breast tumors, draining lymph nodes, adjacent tissues. Overall study results and limits: The data were judged consistent with most tumor T cells coming from lymph node and expanding in tumor. That most tumor T cells come from lymph nodes remained unproven. Tumor TCR diversity was below lymph nodes but above nontumor tissue. Luminal-like breast cancer showed significantly higher tumor–nontumor repertoire similarity than basal-like.

TCRdb itself ran the multiplex PCR reads through MiXCR, one entry per CDR3 protein. The sample includes about 140,000 distinct CDR3 sequences, about 30% of them seen just once. Sequencing input: axillary lymph node tissue. The origin of this receptor is a female donor with breast cancer. Some clones in this sample may be carry-over from other donors' samples.

Written as DNA, the CDR3 is TGTGCCAGCAGTGTGGACGCGCAAGAGACCCAGTACTTC. Translated, it gives CASSVDAQETQYF. V gene TRBV2 combines with J gene TRBJ2-5, with D unresolved. Germline CDR1 SNHLY, CDR2 FYNNEI. Deletions cut 4 bases from V and 2 bases from J, with 8 bases between. This CDR3 spans 13 amino acids.